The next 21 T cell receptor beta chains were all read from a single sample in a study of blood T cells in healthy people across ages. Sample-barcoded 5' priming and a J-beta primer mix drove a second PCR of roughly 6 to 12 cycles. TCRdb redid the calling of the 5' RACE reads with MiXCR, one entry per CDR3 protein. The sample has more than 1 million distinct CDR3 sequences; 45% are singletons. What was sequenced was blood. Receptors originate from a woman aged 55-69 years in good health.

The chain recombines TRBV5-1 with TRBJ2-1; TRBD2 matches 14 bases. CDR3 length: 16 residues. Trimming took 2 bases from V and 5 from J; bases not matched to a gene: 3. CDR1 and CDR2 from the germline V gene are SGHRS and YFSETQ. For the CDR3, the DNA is TGCGCCAGCAGCTTCAGGACTAGCGGGAGGCACAATGAGCAGTTCTTC. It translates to CASSFRTSGRHNEQFF.

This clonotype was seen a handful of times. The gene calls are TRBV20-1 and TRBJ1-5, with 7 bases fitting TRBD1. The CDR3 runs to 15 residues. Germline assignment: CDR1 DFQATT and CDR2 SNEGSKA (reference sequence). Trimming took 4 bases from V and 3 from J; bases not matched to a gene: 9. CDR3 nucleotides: TGCAGTGCTAAACAGGGGTCCATAGCCAATCAGCCCCAGCATTTT. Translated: CSAKQGSIANQPQHF.

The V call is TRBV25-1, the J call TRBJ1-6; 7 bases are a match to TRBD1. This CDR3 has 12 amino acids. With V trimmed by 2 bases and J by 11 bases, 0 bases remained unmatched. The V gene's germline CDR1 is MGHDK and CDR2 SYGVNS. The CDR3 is CASSEGTAPLHF. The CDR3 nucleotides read TGTGCCAGCAGTGAAGGGACAGCACCCCTCCACTTT.

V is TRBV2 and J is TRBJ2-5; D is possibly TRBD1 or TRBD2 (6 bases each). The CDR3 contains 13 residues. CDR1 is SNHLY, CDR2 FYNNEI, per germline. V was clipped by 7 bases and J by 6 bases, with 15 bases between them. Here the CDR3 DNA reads TGTGCCAGCATTCCTCGGGGGCGGAAGACCCAGTACTTC. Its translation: CASIPRGRKTQYF.

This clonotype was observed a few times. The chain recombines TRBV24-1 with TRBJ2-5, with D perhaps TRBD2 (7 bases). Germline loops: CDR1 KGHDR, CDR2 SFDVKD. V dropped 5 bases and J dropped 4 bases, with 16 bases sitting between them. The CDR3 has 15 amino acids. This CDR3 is CATSATSGGRETQYF. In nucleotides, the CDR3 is TGTGCCACCAGTGCCACCTCCGGGGGGCGAGAGACCCAGTACTTC.

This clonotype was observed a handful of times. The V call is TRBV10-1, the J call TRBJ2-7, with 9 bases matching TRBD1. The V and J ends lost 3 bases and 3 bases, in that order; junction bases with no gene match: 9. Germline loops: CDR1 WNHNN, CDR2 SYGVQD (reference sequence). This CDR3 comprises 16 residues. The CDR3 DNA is TGCGCCAGCAGTGACCCGACGGAGGGACAGGGCTACGAGCAGTACTTC. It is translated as CASSDPTEGQGYEQYF.

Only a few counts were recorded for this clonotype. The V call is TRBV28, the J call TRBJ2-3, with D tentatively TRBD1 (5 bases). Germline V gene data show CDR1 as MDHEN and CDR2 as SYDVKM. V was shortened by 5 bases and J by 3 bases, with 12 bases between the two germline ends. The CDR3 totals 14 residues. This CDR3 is CASSGDRRTDTQYF. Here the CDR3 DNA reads TGTGCCAGCAGTGGCGACAGAAGGACAGATACGCAGTATTTT.

CDR3 nucleotide sequence: TGTGCCAGCAGCTTAAAACGGGAAAAACTGTTTTTT. Translating gives CASSLKREKLFF. The rearrangement joins TRBV7-2 to TRBJ1-4; D is undetermined. The CDR3 is 12 amino acids. Germline CDR1 is SGHTA and CDR2 is FQGNSA. Trimming cost V 2 bases and J 8 bases, with 6 bases left between them. Full variable domain (rest looked up from reference TRBV7-2 and TRBJ1-4): GAGVSQSPSNKVTEKGKDVELRCDPISGHTALYWYRQSLGQGLEFLIYFQGNSAPDKSGLPSDRFSAERTGGSVSTLTIQRTQQEDSAVYLCASSLKREKLFFGSGTQLSVL.

CDR3 sequence: CASSLGLAGHPHGTDTQYF. The CDR3, as DNA: TGTGCCAGCAGTCTCGGACTAGCGGGACACCCACACGGCACAGATACGCAGTATTTT. The chain is built from TRBV28 and TRBJ2-3, with TRBD2 matching 12 bases. The CDR3 contains 19 residues. Germline V lookup: CDR1 MDHEN, CDR2 SYDVKM. The ends lost 5 bases at V and 1 base at J; junction bases unmatched: 13.

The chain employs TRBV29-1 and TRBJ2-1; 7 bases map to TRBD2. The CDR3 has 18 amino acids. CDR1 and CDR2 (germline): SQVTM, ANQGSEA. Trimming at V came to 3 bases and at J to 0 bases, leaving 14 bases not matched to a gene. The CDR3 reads CSVDGRGVAAVSYNEQFF. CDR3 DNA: TGCAGCGTTGATGGACGGGGGGTCGCTGCGGTCTCCTACAATGAGCAGTTCTTC.

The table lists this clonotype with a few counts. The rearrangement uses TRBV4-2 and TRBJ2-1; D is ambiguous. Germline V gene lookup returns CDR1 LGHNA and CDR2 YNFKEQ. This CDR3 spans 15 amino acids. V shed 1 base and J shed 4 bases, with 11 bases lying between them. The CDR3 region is CASSQAERTYNEQFF. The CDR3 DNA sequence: TGTGCCAGCAGCCAAGCGGAGCGAACTTACAATGAGCAGTTCTTC.

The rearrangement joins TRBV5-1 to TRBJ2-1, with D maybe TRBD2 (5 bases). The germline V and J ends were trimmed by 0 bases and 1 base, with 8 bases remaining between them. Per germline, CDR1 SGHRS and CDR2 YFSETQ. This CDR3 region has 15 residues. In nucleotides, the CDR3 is TGCGCCAGCAGCTTGGGGACTCAGTCCTACAATGAGCAGTTCTTC. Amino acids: CASSLGTQSYNEQFF.

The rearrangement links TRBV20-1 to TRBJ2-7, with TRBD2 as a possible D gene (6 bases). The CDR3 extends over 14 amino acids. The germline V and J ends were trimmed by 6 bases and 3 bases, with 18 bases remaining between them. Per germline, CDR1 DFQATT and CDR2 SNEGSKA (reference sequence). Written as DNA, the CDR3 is TGCAGTGCCCTCGGAGCTAGCGCATTCTACGAGCAGTACTTC. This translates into CSALGASAFYEQYF.

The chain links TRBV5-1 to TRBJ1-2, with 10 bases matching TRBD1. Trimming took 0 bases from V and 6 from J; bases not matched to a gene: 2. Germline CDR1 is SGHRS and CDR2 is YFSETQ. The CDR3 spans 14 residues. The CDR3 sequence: CASSLGTGGNGYTF. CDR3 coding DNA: TGCGCCAGCAGCTTGGGGACAGGGGGGAATGGCTACACCTTC.

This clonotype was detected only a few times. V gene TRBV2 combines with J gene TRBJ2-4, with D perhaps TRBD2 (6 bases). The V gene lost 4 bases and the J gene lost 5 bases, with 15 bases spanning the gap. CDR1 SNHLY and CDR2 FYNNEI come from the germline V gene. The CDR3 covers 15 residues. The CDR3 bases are TGTGCCAGCAGTGGGCAGGGACTGAGTGAAAACATTCAGTACTTC. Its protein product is CASSGQGLSENIQYF. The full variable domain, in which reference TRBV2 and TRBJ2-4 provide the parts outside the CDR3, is EPEVTQTPSHQVTQMGQEVILRCVPISNHLYFYWYRQILGQKVEFLVSFYNNEISEKSEIFDDQFSVERPDGSNFTLKIRSTKLEDSAMYFCASSGQGLSENIQYFGAGTRLSVL.

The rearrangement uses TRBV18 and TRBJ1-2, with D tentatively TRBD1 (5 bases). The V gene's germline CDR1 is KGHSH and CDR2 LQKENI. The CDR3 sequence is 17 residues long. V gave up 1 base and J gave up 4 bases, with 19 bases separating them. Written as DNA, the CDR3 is TGTGCCAGCTCACCACGAGACGAGGTGACAGAGTCCTATGGCTACACCTTC. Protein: CASSPRDEVTESYGYTF.

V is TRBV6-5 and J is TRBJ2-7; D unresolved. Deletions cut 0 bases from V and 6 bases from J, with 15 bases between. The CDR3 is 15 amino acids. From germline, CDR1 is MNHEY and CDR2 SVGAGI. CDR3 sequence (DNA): TGTGCCAGCAGTTACTCGCGCGCATCTCTGTCCGAGCAGTACTTC. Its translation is CASSYSRASLSEQYF.

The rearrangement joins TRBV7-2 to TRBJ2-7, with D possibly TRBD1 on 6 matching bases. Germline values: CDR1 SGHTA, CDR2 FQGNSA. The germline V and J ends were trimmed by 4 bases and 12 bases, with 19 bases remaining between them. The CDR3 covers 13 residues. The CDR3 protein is CASSSRGSGVGYF. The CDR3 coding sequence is TGTGCCAGCAGCTCAAGAGGGTCAGGGGTCGGGTACTTC.

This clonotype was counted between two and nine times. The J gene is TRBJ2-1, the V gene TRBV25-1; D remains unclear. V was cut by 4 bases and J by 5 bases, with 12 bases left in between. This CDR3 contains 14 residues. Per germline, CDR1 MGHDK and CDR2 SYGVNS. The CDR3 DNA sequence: TGTGCCAGCAGTGCCTATTTCGGTAACAATGAGCAGTTCTTC. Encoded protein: CASSAYFGNNEQFF. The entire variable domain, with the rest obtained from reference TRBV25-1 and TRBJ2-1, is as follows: EADIYQTPRYLVIGTGKKITLECSQTMGHDKMYWYQQDPGMELHLIHYSYGVNSTEKGDLSSESTVSRIRTEHFPLTLESARPSHTSQYLCASSAYFGNNEQFFGPGTRLTVL.

This CDR3 reads CASSQQGVVYEQYF. The DNA of the CDR3 is TGTGCCAGCAGTCAACAGGGGGTTGTTTACGAGCAGTACTTC. The gene calls are TRBV6-1 and TRBJ2-7; TRBD1 aligns across 8 bases. This CDR3 is built from 14 residues. J lost 4 bases, V lost 5 bases, and 7 bases had no gene match. Germline V gives CDR1 MNHNS, CDR2 SASEGT.

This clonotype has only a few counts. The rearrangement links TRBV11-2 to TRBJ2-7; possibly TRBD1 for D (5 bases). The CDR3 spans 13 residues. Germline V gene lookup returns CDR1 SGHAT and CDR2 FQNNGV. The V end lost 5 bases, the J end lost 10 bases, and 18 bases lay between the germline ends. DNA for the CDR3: TGTGCCAGCAGCCCGACAGACGAATCGAACCAGTACTTC. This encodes CASSPTDESNQYF.